The 26 T cell receptor beta chains below all came from one sample that was sequenced in a study of regulatory T cells in long-lasting Graves disease. Time point in this sample: persistent/refractory GD, antithyroid drugs over 5 years with positive TRAb. Scientists built the TCR library using RNA that was extracted from PBMCs. Arm-PCR with iRepertoire HTBI primers amplified the CDR3 regions for these TCR beta libraries. TCRdb analysed the multiplex PCR reads with MiXCR anew, one entry per CDR3 protein. The data show around 460,000 distinct CDR3 sequences, approximately 23% seen once. The sequences come from peripheral blood mononuclear cells (PBMCs), collected when the disease was refractory, from a patient treated with antithyroid drugs. Every receptor here comes from a female donor with Graves disease.

This clonotype was picked up a small number of times. This chain uses TRBV7-8 with TRBJ2-2; D is possibly TRBD2 (7 bases). Looked up from germline, CDR1 is SGHVS and CDR2 is FQNEAQ. Trimming pared 5 bases from V and 0 bases from J, leaving 13 bases between. CDR3 size: 16 residues. The DNA of the CDR3 is TGTGCCAGCAGCCCTTGGGGGGGCCCGAACACCGGGGAGCTGTTTTTT. Translation gives CASSPWGGPNTGELFF.

The chain carries TRBV9 and TRBJ2-4; D unclear. Germline lookup yields CDR1 SGDLS and CDR2 YYNGEE. This CDR3 region has 12 residues. V was trimmed by 3 bases and J by 5 bases, leaving 6 bases between them. Written as DNA, the CDR3 is TGTGCCAGCAGCGCCGGCGAAAACATTCAGTACTTC. This codes for CASSAGENIQYF.

Many counts were recorded for this clonotype. The J gene is TRBJ1-5, the V gene TRBV6-1; 8 bases line up with TRBD1. V gave up 5 bases and J gave up 6 bases; unmatched junction bases: 12. Per the germline V gene, CDR1 is MNHNS and CDR2 is SASEGT. This CDR3 is 16 amino acids long. Here the CDR3 DNA reads TGTGCCAGCAGTCACGGTGGGCAGGGGGCTGGTCAGCCCCAGCATTTT. Protein product: CASSHGGQGAGQPQHF.

The chain couples TRBV12-3 or TRBV12-4 to TRBJ1-3; no clear D. Between the trimmed V and J ends, which lost 6 bases and 2 bases, there was a span of 11 bases. CDR3 length equals 14 residues. CDR3 protein: CASSPSATGNTIYF. CDR3 bases: TGTGCCAGCAGCCCATCAGCTACTGGAAACACCATATATTTT.

This clonotype was picked up many times. V and J are TRBV29-1 and TRBJ1-5; maybe TRBD1 (5 bases). V lost 5 bases, J lost 2 bases, and 7 bases lay in between. The CDR3 consists of 12 residues. Per germline, CDR1 SQVTM and CDR2 ANQGSEA. The CDR3 DNA is TGCAGCGTTAAACAGGGCAATCAGCCCCAGCATTTT. Its protein is CSVKQGNQPQHF.

V usage is TRBV7-3 and J usage is TRBJ2-7, with D possibly matching TRBD2 (6 bases). The CDR3 spans 16 residues. V dropped 5 bases and J dropped 0 bases, with 17 bases sitting between them. Germline V gene data show CDR1 as SGHTA and CDR2 as FQGTGA. In DNA form, the CDR3 reads TGTGCCAGCAGCCCCTTGGGCGGGGACCCCTCCTACGAGCAGTACTTC. Translating gives CASSPLGGDPSYEQYF. The full variable domain, completed using reference TRBV7-3 and TRBJ2-7, is GAGVSQTPSNKVTEKGKYVELRCDPISGHTALYWYRQSLGQGPEFLIYFQGTGAADDSGLPNDRFFAVRPEGSVSTLKIQRTERGDSAVYLCASSPLGGDPSYEQYFGPGTRLTVT.

The CDR3 loop is CAWNAGDYGYTF. In DNA form, the CDR3 reads TGTGCCTGGAATGCAGGGGATTATGGCTACACCTTC. This rearrangement joins TRBV30 to TRBJ1-2, with D possibly being TRBD1 (6 bases). V lost 4 bases, J lost 5 bases, and 11 bases lay in between. Germline values: CDR1 GTSNPN, CDR2 SVGIG (reference sequence). The CDR3 is made up of 12 amino acids.

A remark on this clonotype: The junction departs from the called germline gene at one end, perhaps through a read error. The chain joins TRBV4-3 to TRBJ1-3; TRBD1 is a possible D gene (5 bases). Germline CDR1 reads LGHNA; CDR2 reads YSLEER. The CDR3 contains 14 residues. The CDR3 here is CASSQIGDGNTTYF. The CDR3 nucleotides read TGCGCCAGCAGCCAAATAGGGGATGGAAACACCACATATTTT.

The chain carries TRBV29-1 and TRBJ1-2, with a weak D call TRBD1 (5 bases). The CDR3 loop spans 14 amino acids. Germline lookup yields CDR1 SQVTM and CDR2 ANQGSEA. The ends were cut back, 0 bases at V and 4 bases at J, with 12 bases in the middle. The CDR3 sequence is CSVEEGTAGYGYTF. DNA for the CDR3: TGCAGCGTTGAAGAGGGGACTGCTGGCTATGGCTACACCTTC.

This clonotype was picked up many times. The V gene is TRBV19, the J gene TRBJ1-1; D remains unclear. V lost 7 bases to trimming and J lost 1 base, with 13 bases between them. Germline assignment: CDR1 LNHDA and CDR2 SQIVND (reference sequence). The CDR3 is made up of 14 amino acids. This CDR3 is CASINTEKNTEAFF. The CDR3 bases are TGTGCCAGTATTAACACAGAGAAGAACACTGAAGCTTTCTTT. Based on the CDR3 plus reference TRBV19 and TRBJ1-1, the full variable domain is DGGITQSPKYLFRKEGQNVTLSCEQNLNHDAMYWYRQDPGQGLRLIYYSQIVNDFQKGDIAEGYSVSREKKESFPLTVTSAQKNPTAFYLCASINTEKNTEAFFGQGTRLTVV.

On this clonotype: A single base separates this from a much larger clone, so it may be a read error. This chain uses TRBV6-1 with TRBJ2-7; 7 nucleotides align to TRBD1. Germline lookup yields CDR1 MNHNS and CDR2 SASEGT. The CDR3 contains 16 residues. With 8 bases clipped from V and 2 bases from J, the junction kept 15 bases outside the gene matches. The CDR3 region is CASGESPGQTTYEQYF. The CDR3 bases are TGTGCCAGCGGAGAGAGTCCGGGACAGACCACCTACGAGCAGTACTTC.

This clonotype was recorded many times. This chain joins TRBV12-3 or TRBV12-4 and TRBJ1-5; perhaps TRBD1 as D (5 bases). The germline V and J ends were trimmed by 6 bases and 5 bases, with 14 bases remaining between them. CDR3 length equals 14 residues. The CDR3 region is CASSQAGGDQPQHF. The CDR3 DNA sequence: TGTGCCAGCAGCCAGGCTGGGGGTGATCAGCCCCAGCATTTT.

The J gene is TRBJ2-3, the V gene TRBV7-9, with 9 positions matching TRBD2. Trimming at V came to 5 bases and at J to 3 bases, leaving 6 bases not matched to a gene. The CDR3 contains 15 residues. Germline CDR1 SEHNR, CDR2 FQNEAQ (reference sequence). CDR3: CASSTGLARTDTQYF. The CDR3 DNA follows: TGTGCCAGCAGCACCGGACTAGCGAGAACAGATACGCAGTATTTT.

The chain recombines TRBV28 with TRBJ2-2, with 8 bases identical to TRBD1. The germline V gene encodes CDR1 MDHEN and CDR2 SYDVKM. This CDR3 has 14 residues. The trim removed 2 bases at V and 7 bases at J, leaving 3 bases unmatched. CDR3 DNA: TGTGCCAGCAGTTTACAGGGGGCAGTCGGGGAGCTGTTTTTT. Translation: CASSLQGAVGELFF.

This clonotype was counted at least ten times. J is TRBJ2-7 and V is TRBV6-1; possible D gene TRBD1, 5 bases. Trimming shortened V by 10 bases and J by 6 bases, and 19 bases separated the two germline ends. The CDR3 contains 13 residues. Germline CDR1 and CDR2: MNHNS and SASEGT. This CDR3 reads CATYRKSSSEQYF. The CDR3 nucleotides are TGTGCCACATACAGGAAGTCGTCGTCCGAGCAGTACTTC.

This clonotype has a single count. The chain couples TRBV7-9 to TRBJ1-6, with TRBD1 matching over 7 bases. The CDR3 covers 16 residues. Trimming at V came to 5 bases and at J to 4 bases, leaving 8 bases not matched to a gene. Germline-derived CDR1 and CDR2 are SEHNR and FQNEAQ (reference sequence). The CDR3 sequence is CASSNGDSAYNSPLHF. DNA for the CDR3: TGTGCCAGCAGCAATGGGGACAGCGCTTATAATTCACCCCTCCACTTT.

A single count supports this clonotype. The final CDR3 position lacks the conserved phenylalanine or tryptophan, pointing to a likely read error. The CDR3 DNA follows: TGTGCCAGCAGCGAGCCCGGGATGAACACTGAAGCTTTCCTT. Translating gives CASSEPGMNTEAFL. This chain joins TRBV5-6 and TRBJ1-1; D gene ambiguous. The CDR3 loop spans 14 amino acids. V was trimmed by 4 bases and J by 0 bases, leaving 10 bases between them. Germline V lookup: CDR1 SGHDT, CDR2 YYEEEE.

This clonotype has a single count. A much more abundant neighbour one base away suggests this may be a read error. The chain is built from TRBV6-1 and TRBJ1-2, with a tentative D call TRBD1 (5 bases). This CDR3 is built from 12 residues. Looked up from germline, CDR1 is MNHNS and CDR2 is SASEGT. Trimming removed 4 bases from V and 4 bases from J, with 7 bases in between. The CDR3: CASSAGPYGYTF. The CDR3 DNA is TGTGCCAGCAGTGCGGGACCCTATGGCTACACCTTC.

This clonotype was found many times. The chain joins TRBV20-1 to TRBJ2-7; TRBD2 matches 14 bases. This CDR3 comprises 17 residues. V was pared by 3 bases and J by 0 bases, with 7 bases of the junction left unmatched. Germline lookup yields CDR1 DFQATT and CDR2 SNEGSKA (reference sequence). The CDR3 loop is CSARGLAGEVLSYEQYF. Here the CDR3 DNA reads TGCAGTGCTAGGGGACTAGCGGGAGAGGTCCTCTCCTACGAGCAGTACTTC.

The chain combines TRBV3-1 with TRBJ2-7; either TRBD1 or TRBD2 may supply D (7 bases each). The V and J ends lost 3 bases and 6 bases respectively, with 12 bases between them. CDR3 length equals 13 residues. CDR1 is LGHDT and CDR2 is YNNKEL in the germline V gene (reference sequence). The CDR3 here is CASSQGGTAEQYF. As DNA, the CDR3 is TGTGCCAGCAGCCAGGGGGGGACAGCCGAGCAGTACTTC.

The chain carries TRBV28 and TRBJ2-7, with TRBD1 as a possible D gene (6 bases). V dropped 5 bases and J dropped 2 bases, with 16 bases sitting between them. The CDR3 has 15 residues. Germline loops: CDR1 MDHEN, CDR2 SYDVKM. CDR3 region: CASSARWDTTYEQYF. The CDR3, as DNA: TGTGCCAGCAGTGCCCGCTGGGACACCACCTACGAGCAGTACTTC.

This clonotype was seen repeatedly, ten times or more. This chain links TRBV12-3 or TRBV12-4 with TRBJ2-7; TRBD2 matches at 8 bases. There are 15 residues in the CDR3. J was trimmed by 4 bases and V by 6 bases; bases with no gene match: 11. Written as DNA, the CDR3 is TGTGCCAGCAGCCGTGGGATAGCGGGGTTGTACGAGCAGTACTTC. Translating gives CASSRGIAGLYEQYF.

This clonotype turned up a few times. The rearrangement joins TRBV7-9 to TRBJ1-1, with a tentative D call TRBD1 (5 bases). Germline loops: CDR1 SEHNR, CDR2 FQNEAQ (reference sequence). V dropped 5 bases and J dropped 0 bases, with 16 bases sitting between them. The CDR3 loop spans 16 amino acids. As DNA, the CDR3 is TGTGCCAGCAGCCCCGCCGACAGAAAGTTGAACACTGAAGCTTTCTTT. The encoded protein is CASSPADRKLNTEAFF.

This clonotype was seen a few times. This chain uses TRBV20-1 with TRBJ2-5; 7 nucleotides agree with TRBD2. CDR1 is DFQATT, CDR2 SNEGSKA, per germline (reference sequence). The CDR3 covers 11 residues. The CDR3 region is CTGLVQETQYF. As DNA, the CDR3 is TGCACCGGACTAGTGCAAGAGACCCAGTACTTC.

This clonotype was detected a few times. The chain carries TRBV3-1 and TRBJ2-2; D gene uncertain. The V gene's germline CDR1 is LGHDT and CDR2 YNNKEL (reference sequence). The CDR3 runs to 15 residues. V gave up 3 bases and J gave up 1 base, with 9 bases separating them. The CDR3 spells CASSQGLLNTGELFF. As DNA, the CDR3 is TGTGCCAGCAGCCAGGGCCTCCTGAACACCGGGGAGCTGTTTTTT.

At least ten counts were recorded for this clonotype. This chain joins TRBV12-3 or TRBV12-4 and TRBJ1-5, with TRBD1 as a possible D gene (6 bases). CDR3 length equals 13 residues. V lost 3 bases to trimming and J lost 5 bases, with 8 bases between them. The CDR3 spells CASSFGGYQPQHF. CDR3 in DNA: TGTGCCAGCAGTTTTGGGGGCTATCAGCCCCAGCATTTT.